These 14 T cell receptor beta chains came from one sample sequenced in a study of post-analysis software for immune sequencing data. No antigen has been assigned to these receptors. General study findings and limits: Among five TRBV segments more frequent in patients than controls were TRBV5-6, TRBV5-1 and TRBV20-1.

TCR beta cDNA libraries had unique molecular identifiers. In TCRdb, the PCR reads were re-called with MiXCR into one record per CDR3 protein. Among 650,000 to 900,000 distinct CDR3 sequences, under 60% were seen once, and the ten largest hold 4% to 5%. Sequencing input: blood. The origin of the receptors is a girl aged 10 to 17 with multiple sclerosis.

The chain is built from TRBV20-1 and TRBJ1-6, with a tentative D call TRBD1 (5 bases). CDR1 and CDR2 (germline): DFQATT, SNEGSKA (reference sequence). Trimming left V 5 bases short and J 7 bases short, with 15 bases between. The CDR3 contains 14 residues. CDR3 loop: CSASPGGKNSPLHF. The CDR3 DNA sequence: TGCAGTGCTTCTCCGGGGGGGAAGAATTCACCCCTCCACTTT.

This clonotype was seen ten or more times. The gene calls are TRBV6-5 and TRBJ2-1; D tentatively fits TRBD1 or TRBD2 (5 bases each). Trimming left V 0 bases short and J 6 bases short, with 12 bases between. Germline CDR1 MNHEY, CDR2 SVGAGI. The CDR3 has 15 amino acids. The CDR3 sequence is CASSYSPSGGNEQFF. The CDR3 region has the DNA TGTGCCAGCAGTTACTCCCCTTCTGGGGGCAATGAGCAGTTCTTC.

CDR3 sequence reads: CASSLVGRRFTDTQYF. DNA for the CDR3: TGCGCCAGCAGCTTGGTAGGTCGACGGTTCACAGATACGCAGTATTTT. V and J are TRBV5-1 and TRBJ2-3; D not certain. CDR3 size: 16 residues. In germline, CDR1 is SGHRS, CDR2 YFSETQ. Trimming left V 0 bases short and J 2 bases short, with 13 bases between. The whole variable domain, remainder taken from reference TRBV5-1 and TRBJ2-3, is KAGVTQTPRYLIKTRGQQVTLSCSPISGHRSVSWYQQTPGQGLQFLFEYFSETQRNKGNFPGRFSGRQFSNSRSEMNVSTLELGDSALYLCASSLVGRRFTDTQYFGPGTRLTVL.

This clonotype occurred a few times. The gene calls are TRBV10-3 and TRBJ2-7; D possibly matches TRBD1 or TRBD2 (5 bases each). The CDR3 runs 17 residues. CDR1 ENHRY and CDR2 SYGVKD come from the germline V gene. V dropped 2 bases and J dropped 7 bases, with 24 bases sitting between them. CDR3 sequence: CAISEGNRPGIRGEQYF. CDR3 DNA sequence: TGTGCCATCAGTGAGGGGAACAGGCCCGGAATTCGGGGTGAGCAGTACTTC.

This clonotype was observed a few times. The chain employs TRBV9 and TRBJ2-7; the D gene is possibly TRBD2 (6 bases). Germline V gene lookup returns CDR1 SGDLS and CDR2 YYNGEE. The V end lost 2 bases, the J end lost 5 bases, and 11 bases lay between the germline ends. The CDR3 extends over 13 amino acids. CDR3 protein: CASSVEGRDEQYF. The CDR3 DNA follows: TGTGCCAGCAGCGTGGAGGGACGGGACGAGCAGTACTTC.

The J gene is TRBJ1-5, the V gene TRBV20-1; the D is unclear. Looked up from germline, CDR1 is DFQATT and CDR2 is SNEGSKA (reference sequence). The V end was cut by 4 bases, the J end by 2 bases, with 6 bases between. The CDR3 is 12 residues long. The CDR3 spells CSATKRNQPQHF. The CDR3 DNA follows: TGCAGTGCTACGAAACGCAATCAGCCCCAGCATTTT.

This clonotype turned up a few times. The CDR3 is CASSVSGMGEQYF. CDR3 DNA: TGTGCCAGCAGCGTCTCAGGGATGGGGGAGCAGTACTTC. The V gene is TRBV9, the J gene TRBJ2-5; TRBD1 or TRBD2 may be the D gene (5 bases each). CDR1 is SGDLS and CDR2 is YYNGEE in the germline V gene. V was pared by 2 bases and J by 11 bases, with 16 bases between. CDR3 length equals 13 residues.

This rearrangement joins TRBV5-1 to TRBJ1-1, with 7 bases aligning to TRBD1. The CDR3 totals 14 residues. The J segment lost 4 bases and the V segment lost 0 bases, leaving 3 bases of the junction unmatched. Germline CDR1 and CDR2: SGHRS and YFSETQ. The CDR3 reads CASSLESGGTEAFF. CDR3 sequence (DNA): TGCGCCAGCAGCTTGGAATCAGGGGGCACTGAAGCTTTCTTT.

The chain is built from TRBV28 and TRBJ2-3; 9 bases align to TRBD2. The V and J ends lost 6 bases and 8 bases, in that order; junction bases with no gene match: 12. CDR1 and CDR2 (germline): MDHEN, SYDVKM. The CDR3 runs 15 residues. DNA of the CDR3: TGTGCCAGCAGGTATAGCGGGACTAGCCGTGGTACGCAGTATTTT. It codes for CASRYSGTSRGTQYF. The full variable domain, its missing parts supplied by reference TRBV28 and TRBJ2-3, is DVKVTQSSRYLVKRTGEKVFLECVQDMDHENMFWYRQDPGLGLRLIYFSYDVKMKEKGDIPEGYSVSREKKERFSLILESASTNQTSMYLCASRYSGTSRGTQYFGPGTRLTVL.

V and J are TRBV27 and TRBJ2-1; 8 bases are a match to TRBD2. V was clipped by 6 bases and J by 2 bases; unmatched bases: 6. This CDR3 comprises 15 residues. Germline CDR1 is MNHEY and CDR2 is SMNVEV (reference sequence). The CDR3 sequence is CASSPDGRAYNEQFF. CDR3 bases: TGTGCCAGCAGCCCTGACGGGAGGGCCTACAATGAGCAGTTCTTC.

V is TRBV29-1 and J is TRBJ2-1; 9 nucleotides agree with TRBD2. Germline V CDR1 and CDR2: SQVTM, ANQGSEA. V gave up 8 bases and J gave up 3 bases; unmatched junction bases: 5. The CDR3 length is 13 residues. The CDR3 region is CSTRSGSYNEQFF. CDR3 DNA sequence: TGCAGCACTCGTAGCGGGAGCTACAATGAGCAGTTCTTC.

The chain carries TRBV20-1 and TRBJ1-2; TRBD1 might be the D (5 bases). This CDR3 contains 13 residues. V shed 6 bases and J shed 3 bases, with 14 bases lying between them. Germline V lookup: CDR1 DFQATT, CDR2 SNEGSKA (reference sequence). The CDR3 coding sequence is TGCAGTGCAAGGACCGGGACTGACTATGGCTACACCTTC. It yields the protein CSARTGTDYGYTF.

This clonotype was seen a few times. The rearrangement joins TRBV12-3 or TRBV12-4 to TRBJ2-5, with D perhaps being TRBD1 or TRBD2 (5 bases each). This CDR3 has 12 residues. V lost 5 bases and J lost 4, with 8 bases in between. CDR3: CASSGGRETQYF. The CDR3 nucleotides are TGTGCCAGCAGTGGGGGACGAGAGACCCAGTACTTC.

In this sample, this clonotype turned up a few times. The V gene is TRBV20-1, the J gene TRBJ2-7; TRBD1 matches 9 bases. Per the germline V gene, CDR1 is DFQATT and CDR2 is SNEGSKA (reference sequence). V gave up 5 bases and J gave up 0 bases; unmatched junction bases: 8. The CDR3 is 15 residues long. CDR3 sequence: CSAQQGASFSYEQYF. CDR3 DNA sequence: TGCAGTGCTCAACAGGGGGCTTCTTTCTCCTACGAGCAGTACTTC.